What follows are 18 T cell receptor beta chains derived from one specimen sequenced in a study of blood T cell repertoires in COVID-19. The assay was immunoSEQ multiplex PCR, and TCRdb's table has in-frame clones only and misses some. The table lists some 200,000 clones, 65% to 85% of them singletons. Specimen: PBMCs or T cells enriched from blood (not recorded which). The receptors stem from a man in his forties who had recovered from COVID-19.

This chain uses TRBV28 with TRBJ2-7, with 8 bases lining up with TRBD2. J lost 4 bases, V lost 3 bases, and 5 bases had no gene match. This CDR3 has 14 amino acids. Looked up from germline, CDR1 is MDHEN and CDR2 is SYDVKM. Here the CDR3 reads CASSLAAGAYEQYF. The CDR3 coding sequence is TGTGCCAGCAGTTTGGCAGCGGGGGCTTACGAGCAGTACTTC.

This clone occurred once. DNA of the CDR3: TGTGCCAGTAGTAAACGAACCGGGACAGGGAATGGCTACACCTTC. Amino acids: CASSKRTGTGNGYTF. The J gene is TRBJ1-2, the V gene TRBV19, with TRBD1 matching 9 bases. V was clipped by 4 bases and J by 6 bases; unmatched bases: 9. Germline assignment: CDR1 LNHDA and CDR2 SQIVND (reference sequence). This CDR3 region has 15 residues.

This chain joins TRBV10-1 and TRBJ1-6, with D possibly TRBD1 on 6 matching bases. This CDR3 is built from 19 residues. The germline V gene has CDR1 WNHNN and CDR2 SYGVQD (reference sequence). V was cut by 9 bases and J by 0 bases, with 24 bases left in between. The CDR3 sequence: CARGHQLLTLSSYNSPLHF. The DNA for the CDR3 is TGCGCCAGGGGACATCAACTCCTTACCCTGAGCTCCTATAATTCACCCCTCCACTTT.

The chain combines TRBV5-6 with TRBJ2-7; TRBD1 aligns across 7 bases. Looked up from germline, CDR1 is SGHDT and CDR2 is YYEEEE. CDR3 length: 17 amino acids. V gave up 6 bases and J gave up 4 bases; unmatched junction bases: 19. CDR3 in amino acids: CASNMKVGDSNQYEQYF. Here the CDR3 DNA reads TGTGCCAGCAACATGAAAGTGGGGGACAGTAACCAATACGAGCAGTACTTC.

CDR3 sequence reads: CASSQDLTVPLRDTEAFF. CDR3 DNA sequence: TGCGCCAGCAGCCAAGATCTTACGGTCCCTCTACGAGACACTGAAGCTTTCTTT. The chain employs TRBV4-3 and TRBJ1-1; D gene unclear. This CDR3 has 18 residues. Germline loops: CDR1 LGHNA, CDR2 YSLEER. Deletions cut 0 bases from V and 3 bases from J, with 20 bases between.

The chain joins TRBV30 to TRBJ2-3; weak D call: TRBD1 (6 bases). This CDR3 has 13 amino acids. V shed 4 bases and J shed 1 base, with 9 bases lying between them. Germline loops: CDR1 GTSNPN, CDR2 SVGIG (reference sequence). The CDR3 nucleotides read TGTGCCTGGATACGACAGGGCACAGATACGCAGTATTTT. Its protein is CAWIRQGTDTQYF.

The chain recombines TRBV30 with TRBJ1-2; no definite D call. The germline gives CDR1 GTSNPN, CDR2 SVGIG (reference sequence). The CDR3 runs to 15 residues. V was trimmed by 5 bases and J by 2 bases, leaving 18 bases between them. CDR3 DNA: TGTGCCTGGGGGAGTCCCAGGACTATCAACTATGGCTACACCTTC. Translating gives CAWGSPRTINYGYTF.

The chain employs TRBV19 and TRBJ2-2, with 7 nucleotides matching TRBD1. V was pared by 4 bases and J by 4 bases, with 6 bases of the junction left unmatched. CDR3 size: 15 residues. The germline V gene encodes CDR1 LNHDA and CDR2 SQIVND (reference sequence). CDR3 DNA sequence: TGTGCCAGTAGTAAACAGGGGCGAGTCACCGGGGAGCTGTTTTTT. Its translation: CASSKQGRVTGELFF.

The chain carries TRBV4-1 and TRBJ1-1; D unresolved. This CDR3 contains 16 residues. The V and J ends lost 3 bases and 6 bases respectively, with 20 bases between them. Germline V gene data show CDR1 as MGHRA and CDR2 as YSYEKL. The CDR3 region is CASSHPPRGVIAEAFF. The CDR3 DNA reads as TGCGCCAGCAGCCATCCCCCTCGGGGTGTTATCGCTGAAGCTTTCTTT.

This clone came up once. The chain joins TRBV10-3 to TRBJ1-1; TRBD1 agrees at 9 bases. The CDR3 sequence is 13 residues long. The germline V gene has CDR1 ENHRY and CDR2 SYGVKD. The V and J ends lost 6 bases and 5 bases, in that order; junction bases with no gene match: 4. Written as DNA, the CDR3 is TGTGCCATCAGGGGGACAGGGACGACTGAAGCTTTCTTT. It codes for CAIRGTGTTEAFF.

V usage is TRBV27 and J usage is TRBJ1-3; TRBD1 matches at 8 bases. From germline, CDR1 is MNHEY and CDR2 SMNVEV (reference sequence). The CDR3 has 15 residues. With 6 bases clipped from V and 4 bases from J, the junction kept 8 bases outside the gene matches. CDR3 in amino acids: CASSSTGGAGNTIYF. For the CDR3, the DNA is TGTGCCAGCAGCTCCACAGGGGGAGCAGGAAACACCATATATTTT.

V is TRBV9 and J is TRBJ2-1; 8 bases agree with TRBD2. Germline lookup yields CDR1 SGDLS and CDR2 YYNGEE. Losses at the gene ends were 0 bases for V and 9 bases for J; bases not matched to a gene: 8. CDR3 size: 15 residues. The CDR3 loop is CASSVDGGAYREQFF. DNA for the CDR3: TGTGCCAGCAGCGTAGACGGGGGGGCTTACCGTGAGCAGTTCTTC.

The chain combines TRBV4-1 with TRBJ2-7, with D hard to call. This CDR3 is 13 amino acids long. Germline CDR1 reads MGHRA; CDR2 reads YSYEKL. V lost 4 bases and J lost 5, with 12 bases in between. CDR3 bases: TGCGCCAGCAGCCCTACGGTCCGCCACGAGCAGTACTTC. This encodes CASSPTVRHEQYF.

This clone has only a few counts. The chain has TRBV6-2 or TRBV6-3 and TRBJ2-3; 11 nucleotides agree with TRBD2. V was clipped by 2 bases and J by 2 bases; unmatched bases: 3. CDR1 MNHEY and CDR2 SVGEGT come from the germline V gene. The length of the CDR3 is 16 residues. The CDR3 nucleotides read TGTGCCAGCAGTTACGGGACTAGCGGATACACAGATACGCAGTATTTT. Amino acid sequence: CASSYGTSGYTDTQYF.

The table lists this clone with a count of one. The J gene is TRBJ1-1, the V gene TRBV5-4; D remains ambiguous. The CDR3 totals 12 residues. The germline CDR1 and CDR2 sequences are SGHNT and YYREEE (reference sequence). With 3 bases removed from V and 3 bases from J, the gap between germline ends came to 6 bases. The CDR3 loop reads CASSSEDTEAFF. In DNA, the CDR3 is TGTGCCAGCAGCTCCGAGGACACTGAAGCTTTCTTT. Full variable domain (rest looked up from reference TRBV5-4 and TRBJ1-1): ETGVTQSPTHLIKTRGQQVTLRCSSQSGHNTVSWYQQALGQGPQFIFQYYREEENGRGNFPPRFSGLQFPNYSSELNVNALELDDSALYLCASSSEDTEAFFGQGTRLTVV.

The chain employs TRBV4-1 and TRBJ1-1, with 7 bases identical to TRBD1. The CDR3 covers 17 residues. The V gene's germline CDR1 is MGHRA and CDR2 YSYEKL. V gave up 2 bases and J gave up 1 base; unmatched junction bases: 10. The CDR3 loop is CASSQPRGKIWNTEAFF. The DNA of the CDR3 is TGCGCCAGCAGCCAACCCAGGGGGAAGATCTGGAACACTGAAGCTTTCTTT.

The chain carries TRBV7-9 and TRBJ2-3, with D maybe TRBD2 (6 bases). CDR1 and CDR2 (germline): SEHNR, FQNEAQ (reference sequence). Trimming cost V 5 bases and J 5 bases, with 14 bases left between them. This CDR3 has 14 amino acids. In DNA, the CDR3 is TGTGCCAGCAGCCCCCGGACGGGGGAAGATACGCAGTATTTT. Its protein is CASSPRTGEDTQYF.

The chain is built from TRBV2 and TRBJ2-3; TRBD2 matches at 7 bases. The V and J ends lost 6 bases and 0 bases, in that order; junction bases with no gene match: 6. Germline V gives CDR1 SNHLY, CDR2 FYNNEI. The CDR3 runs 15 residues. Here the CDR3 reads CASSQAGTSTDTQYF. Written as DNA, the CDR3 is TGTGCCAGCAGCCAAGCGGGGACGAGCACAGATACGCAGTATTTT.